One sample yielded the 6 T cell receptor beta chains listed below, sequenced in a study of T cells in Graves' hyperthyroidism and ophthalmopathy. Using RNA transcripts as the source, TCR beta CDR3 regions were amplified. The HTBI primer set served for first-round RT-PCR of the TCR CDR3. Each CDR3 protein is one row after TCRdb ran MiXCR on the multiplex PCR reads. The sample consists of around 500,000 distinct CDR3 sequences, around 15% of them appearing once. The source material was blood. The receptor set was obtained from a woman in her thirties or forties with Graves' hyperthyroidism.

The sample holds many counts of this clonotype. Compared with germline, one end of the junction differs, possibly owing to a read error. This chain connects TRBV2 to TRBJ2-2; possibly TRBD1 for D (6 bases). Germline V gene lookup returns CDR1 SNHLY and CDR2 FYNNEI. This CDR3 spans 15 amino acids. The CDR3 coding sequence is TGTGCAAGCAGCCTCACAGGGCGGTACACCGGGGAGCTGTTTTTT. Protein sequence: CASSLTGRYTGELFF.

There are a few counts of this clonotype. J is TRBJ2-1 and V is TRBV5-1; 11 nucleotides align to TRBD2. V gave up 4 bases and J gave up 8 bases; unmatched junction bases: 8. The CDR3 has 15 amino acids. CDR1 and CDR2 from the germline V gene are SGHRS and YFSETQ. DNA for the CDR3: TGCGCCAGCAGCCACCTAGCGGGAGGCGTAGATGAGCAGTTCTTC. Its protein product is CASSHLAGGVDEQFF.

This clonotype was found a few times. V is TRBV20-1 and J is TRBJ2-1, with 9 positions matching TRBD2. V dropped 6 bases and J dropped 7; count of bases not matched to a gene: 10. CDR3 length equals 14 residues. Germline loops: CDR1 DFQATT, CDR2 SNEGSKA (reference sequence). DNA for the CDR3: TGCAGTGCCCTAGAGGCTAGCGGGATTAATGAGCAGTTCTTC. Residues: CSALEASGINEQFF.

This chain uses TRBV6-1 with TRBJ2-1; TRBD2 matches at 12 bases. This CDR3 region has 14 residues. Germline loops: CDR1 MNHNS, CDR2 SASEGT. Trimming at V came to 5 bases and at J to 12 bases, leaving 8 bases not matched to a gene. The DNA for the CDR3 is TGTGCCAGCAGTACGGGACTAGCGGGCCCCGGGCAGTTCTTC. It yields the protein CASSTGLAGPGQFF.

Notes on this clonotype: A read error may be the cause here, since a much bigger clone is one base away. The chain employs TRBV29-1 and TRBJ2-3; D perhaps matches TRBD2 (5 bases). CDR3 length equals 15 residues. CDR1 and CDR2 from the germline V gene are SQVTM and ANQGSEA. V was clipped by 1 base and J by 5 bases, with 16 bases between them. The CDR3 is CSVEGTGVRGDTQYF. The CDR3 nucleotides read TGCAGCGTTGAAGGGACTGGCGTCCGGGGAGATACGCAGTATTTT.

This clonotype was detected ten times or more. DNA of the CDR3: TGTGCCAGCAGCTCCAGACAGGGGAGCGATGAGCAGTTCTTC. As protein: CASSSRQGSDEQFF. The J gene is TRBJ2-1, the V gene TRBV7-3; 8 bases match TRBD1. This CDR3 region has 14 residues. Germline CDR1 and CDR2: SGHTA and FQGTGA. Trimming took 4 bases from V and 8 from J; bases not matched to a gene: 7.